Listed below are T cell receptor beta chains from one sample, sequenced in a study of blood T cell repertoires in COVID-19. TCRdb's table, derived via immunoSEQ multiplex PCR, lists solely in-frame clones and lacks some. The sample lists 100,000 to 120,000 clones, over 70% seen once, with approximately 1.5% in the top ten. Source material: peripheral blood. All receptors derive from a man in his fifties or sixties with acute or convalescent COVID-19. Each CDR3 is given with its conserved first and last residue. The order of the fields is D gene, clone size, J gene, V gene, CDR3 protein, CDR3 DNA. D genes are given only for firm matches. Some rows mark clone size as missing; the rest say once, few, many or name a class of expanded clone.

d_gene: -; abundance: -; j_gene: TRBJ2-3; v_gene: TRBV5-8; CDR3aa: CASRGGSGEDDTQYF; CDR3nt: TGTGCCAGCCGTGGCGGGTCCGGGGAAGACGATACGCAGTATTTT
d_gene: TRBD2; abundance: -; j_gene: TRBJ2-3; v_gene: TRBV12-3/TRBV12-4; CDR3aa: CASSGTITDTQYF; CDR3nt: TGTGCCAGCAGCGGGACTATCACAGATACGCAGTATTTT
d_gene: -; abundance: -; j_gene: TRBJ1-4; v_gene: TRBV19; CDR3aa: CASSEISLGGEKLFF; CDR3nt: TGTGCCAGTAGTGAAATTTCCCTCGGGGGTGAAAAACTGTTTTTT
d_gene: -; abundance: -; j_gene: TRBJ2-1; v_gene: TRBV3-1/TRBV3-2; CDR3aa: CASKAHNEQFF; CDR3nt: TGTGCCAGCAAAGCACACAATGAGCAGTTCTTC
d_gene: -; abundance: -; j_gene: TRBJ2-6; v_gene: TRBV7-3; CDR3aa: CASSLNPGAGANVLTF; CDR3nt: TGTGCCAGCAGCTTAAACCCGGGGGCTGGGGCCAACGTCCTGACTTTC
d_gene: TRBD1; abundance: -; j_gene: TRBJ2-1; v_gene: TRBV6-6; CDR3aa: CASSYSKGTGDNEQFF; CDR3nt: TGTGCCAGCAGTTACTCGAAAGGGACAGGGGACAATGAGCAGTTCTTC
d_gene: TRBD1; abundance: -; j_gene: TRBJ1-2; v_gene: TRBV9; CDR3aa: CASSVDRERGYTF; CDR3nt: TGTGCCAGCAGCGTCGACAGGGAGCGCGGCTACACCTTC
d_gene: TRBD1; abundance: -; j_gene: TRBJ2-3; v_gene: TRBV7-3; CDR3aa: CASSRTGITDTQYF; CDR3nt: TGTGCCAGCAGCCGGACAGGGATCACAGATACGCAGTATTTT
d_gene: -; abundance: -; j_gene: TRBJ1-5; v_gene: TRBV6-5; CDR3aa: CASSPSLGAGQPQHF; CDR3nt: TGTGCCAGCAGTCCCAGCCTAGGGGCTGGGCAGCCCCAGCATTTT
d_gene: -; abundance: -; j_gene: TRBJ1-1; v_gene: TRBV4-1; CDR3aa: CASSQEGVSRTEAFF; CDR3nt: TGCGCCAGCAGCCAAGAAGGGGTCTCGAGGACTGAAGCTTTCTTT
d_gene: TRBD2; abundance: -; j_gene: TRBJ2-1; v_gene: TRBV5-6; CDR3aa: CASSPGLAVLSYNEQFF; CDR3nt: TGTGCCAGCAGCCCTGGACTAGCGGTACTCTCCTACAATGAGCAGTTCTTC
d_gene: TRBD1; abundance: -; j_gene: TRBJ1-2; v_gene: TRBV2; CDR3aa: CASSESGQQAYGYTF; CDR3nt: TGTGCCAGCAGTGAGTCGGGACAGCAAGCCTATGGCTACACCTTC
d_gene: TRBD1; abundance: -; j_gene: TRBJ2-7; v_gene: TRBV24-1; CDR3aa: CATSDSPGTEGRYF; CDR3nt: TGTGCCACCAGTGATTCACCCGGGACAGAGGGCAGGTACTTC
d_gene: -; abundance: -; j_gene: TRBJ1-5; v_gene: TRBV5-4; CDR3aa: CASSFAGGNQPQHF; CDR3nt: TGTGCCAGCAGCTTTGCGGGAGGCAATCAGCCCCAGCATTTT
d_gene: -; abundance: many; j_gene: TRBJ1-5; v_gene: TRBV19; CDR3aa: CASSYRQDFQPQHF; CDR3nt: TGTGCCAGTAGTTATAGGCAGGATTTTCAGCCCCAGCATTTT
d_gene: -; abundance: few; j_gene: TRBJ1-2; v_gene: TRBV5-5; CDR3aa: CASSLTGGNGYTF; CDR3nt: TGTGCCAGCAGCTTAACTGGGGGCAATGGCTACACCTTC
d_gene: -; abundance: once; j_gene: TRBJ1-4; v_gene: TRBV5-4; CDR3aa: CASSLDSYNEKLFF; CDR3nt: TGTGCCAGCAGCTTGGACAGCTATAATGAAAAACTGTTTTTT
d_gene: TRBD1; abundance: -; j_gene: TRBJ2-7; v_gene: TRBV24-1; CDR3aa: CATSTGELDEQYF; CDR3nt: TGTGCCACCAGTACAGGGGAACTTGACGAGCAGTACTTC
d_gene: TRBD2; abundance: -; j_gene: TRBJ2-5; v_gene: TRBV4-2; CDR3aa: CASSQAVGGGAGETQYF; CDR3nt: TGTGCCAGCAGCCAAGCGGTGGGCGGGGGGGCCGGAGAGACCCAGTACTTC
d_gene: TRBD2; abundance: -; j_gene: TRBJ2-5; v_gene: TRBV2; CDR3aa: CATKLAGLLETQYF; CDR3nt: TGTGCCACAAAACTAGCGGGGTTGCTCGAGACCCAGTACTTC
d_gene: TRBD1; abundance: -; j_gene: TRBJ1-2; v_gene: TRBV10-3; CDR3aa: CAISGDSYGYTF; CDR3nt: TGTGCCATCAGTGGGGACAGCTATGGCTACACCTTC
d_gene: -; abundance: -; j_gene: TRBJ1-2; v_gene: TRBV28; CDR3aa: CASSARGASYGYTF; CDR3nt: TGTGCCAGCAGTGCCCGGGGAGCATCCTATGGCTACACCTTC
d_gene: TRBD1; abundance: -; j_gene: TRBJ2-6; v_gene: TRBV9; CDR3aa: CASSVRQGNSGANVLTF; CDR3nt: TGTGCCAGCAGCGTCCGACAGGGGAACTCTGGGGCCAACGTCCTGACTTTC
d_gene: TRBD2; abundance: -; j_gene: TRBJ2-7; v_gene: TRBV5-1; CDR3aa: CASSSLAGGLYEQYF; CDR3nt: TGCGCCAGCAGCTCCCTAGCGGGGGGGCTCTACGAGCAGTACTTC
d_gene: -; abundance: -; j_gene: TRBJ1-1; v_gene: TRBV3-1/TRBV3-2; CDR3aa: CASSQDRGTEAFF; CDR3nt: TGTGCCAGCAGCCAAGACAGGGGAACTGAAGCTTTCTTT
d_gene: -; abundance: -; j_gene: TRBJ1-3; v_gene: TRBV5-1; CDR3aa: CASSSGQNSGNTIYF; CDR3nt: TGCGCCAGCAGCTCCGGACAGAACTCTGGAAACACCATATATTTT